The present T cell receptor (beta chain) was sequenced within a study of cytomegalovirus exposure and HLA in healthy donors. Overall study: Among the approximately 400 donors who were genotyped, roughly 85% fell in the genetic ancestry cluster that is associated with self-reported Caucasian donors.

PCR amplification relied on 60 Vbeta primers (plus 13 Jbeta primers). Libraries were prepared by immunoSEQ multiplex PCR; TCRdb keeps only in-frame clonotypes and omits some of them. The sample has around 89,000 clones, more than 65% seen once. The study, taken as a whole, reports: TCR beta V- and J-gene trimming was later associated with a missense DCLRE1C variant.

This CDR3 has 14 amino acids. Germline CDR1 is SGHTS and CDR2 is YDEGEE. Trimming removed 5 bases from V and 1 base from J, with 12 bases in between. Comments on this clone: The antigen is unknown.

This clonotype originated in a girl aged 2 to 10 in good health and CMV-seropositive. This rearrangement joins TRBV5-8 to TRBJ1-1, with a weak D call TRBD1 (5 bases). The sample was PBMCs. The CDR3 DNA reads TGTGCCAGCAGAAATTACAGGTCGAACACTGAAGCTTTCTTT. Translating it yields CASRNYRSNTEAFF.